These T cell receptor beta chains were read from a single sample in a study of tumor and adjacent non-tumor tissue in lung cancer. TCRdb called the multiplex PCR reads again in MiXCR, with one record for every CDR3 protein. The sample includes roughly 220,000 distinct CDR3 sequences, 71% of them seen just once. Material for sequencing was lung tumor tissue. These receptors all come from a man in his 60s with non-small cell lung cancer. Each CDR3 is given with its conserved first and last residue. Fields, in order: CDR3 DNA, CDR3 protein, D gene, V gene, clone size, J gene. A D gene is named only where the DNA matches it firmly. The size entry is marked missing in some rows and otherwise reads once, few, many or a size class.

CDR3nt: TGTGCCAGCAGAGGACAGGCATTCTTCTACGAGCAGTACTTC
CDR3aa: CASRGQAFFYEQYF
d_gene: TRBD1
v_gene: TRBV12-3/TRBV12-4
abundance: NA
j_gene: TRBJ2-7

CDR3nt: TGTGCCAGCAGAAGGACAGGGATAGGGGAGCAATACTTC
CDR3aa: CASRRTGIGEQYF
d_gene: TRBD1
v_gene: TRBV6-1
abundance: NA
j_gene: TRBJ2-7

CDR3nt: TGCAAAGCTCCTACAGGGCCCGAGCAGTACTTC
CDR3aa: CKAPTGPEQYF
d_gene: NA
v_gene: TRBV20-1
abundance: NA
j_gene: TRBJ2-7

CDR3nt: TGTGCCAGCAGCTTCGGGACTAGCAGCACAGATTCGCAGTATTTT
CDR3aa: CASSFGTSSTDSQYF
d_gene: TRBD2
v_gene: TRBV4-2
abundance: NA
j_gene: TRBJ2-3

CDR3nt: TGTGCCAGTAGTATCAGGGGCGGTGGGACCGGGGAGCTGTTTTTT
CDR3aa: CASSIRGGGTGELFF
d_gene: NA
v_gene: TRBV6-1
abundance: NA
j_gene: TRBJ2-2

CDR3nt: TGTGCCAACAGCTCACAGGGGGCGGGCACTGGGGAGCTGTTTTTT
CDR3aa: CANSSQGAGTGELFF
d_gene: TRBD1
v_gene: TRBV11-3
abundance: NA
j_gene: TRBJ2-2

CDR3nt: TGTGCCAGCAGCTTAGACAGCCTCTCTAATTCACCCCTCCAGTTT
CDR3aa: CASSLDSLSNSPLQF
d_gene: NA
v_gene: TRBV11-3
abundance: NA
j_gene: TRBJ1-6

CDR3nt: TGCAGTGCCACAGCCGGTGGACAGGGTTATGACTACACCTTC
CDR3aa: CSATAGGQGYDYTF
d_gene: TRBD1
v_gene: TRBV20-1
abundance: NA
j_gene: TRBJ1-2

CDR3nt: TGTGCCAGCAGCTTGGGGCAGGGGTCTCCGGGCTATGGCTACACCTTC
CDR3aa: CASSLGQGSPGYGYTF
d_gene: NA
v_gene: TRBV5-8
abundance: NA
j_gene: TRBJ1-2

CDR3nt: TGTGCCAGCAGATCACCAGGGGACGGGGAGCTGTTTTTT
CDR3aa: CASRSPGDGELFF
d_gene: NA
v_gene: TRBV7-9
abundance: few
j_gene: TRBJ2-2

CDR3nt: TGCGCCAGCAGACAATCACAGAGCTCCTGTAATTCACCCCTCCACTTT
CDR3aa: CASRQSQSSCNSPLHF
d_gene: NA
v_gene: TRBV4-3
abundance: NA
j_gene: TRBJ1-6

CDR3nt: TGCAGCGTTGGAGGGGCAAGGAGGGGTTTCATAGAGACCCAGTACTTC
CDR3aa: CSVGGARRGFIETQYF
d_gene: NA
v_gene: TRBV29-1
abundance: NA
j_gene: TRBJ2-5

CDR3nt: TGTGGCAGCAGTTTATATCAGTACGAGCCGTACTTC
CDR3aa: CGSSLYQYEPYF
d_gene: NA
v_gene: TRBV12-3/TRBV12-4
abundance: NA
j_gene: TRBJ2-7

CDR3nt: TGCTGCGTCGAGGACAGGGGGAAAGGACCCCAGCATTTT
CDR3aa: CCVEDRGKGPQHF
d_gene: TRBD1
v_gene: TRBV29-1
abundance: NA
j_gene: TRBJ1-5

CDR3nt: TGCAGTGCTTCCACTAGCGGGAGCTCCTACGAGCAATACTTC
CDR3aa: CSASTSGSSYEQYF
d_gene: TRBD2
v_gene: TRBV20-1
abundance: NA
j_gene: TRBJ2-7

CDR3nt: TGCGCCAGCAGCTTTTCCCTAGCGGGACCTAACAATGAGCAGTTCTTC
CDR3aa: CASSFSLAGPNNEQFF
d_gene: TRBD2
v_gene: TRBV5-1
abundance: few
j_gene: TRBJ2-1

CDR3nt: TGTGCCAGCGGAATGAGCGGAGTCAGCACAGATACGCAGTATTTT
CDR3aa: CASGMSGVSTDTQYF
d_gene: NA
v_gene: TRBV12-3/TRBV12-4
abundance: NA
j_gene: TRBJ2-3

CDR3nt: TGCAGCGTCCAGACAGGGTTTCCCCAAGAGACCCAGTACTTC
CDR3aa: CSVQTGFPQETQYF
d_gene: TRBD1
v_gene: TRBV29-1
abundance: NA
j_gene: TRBJ2-5

CDR3nt: TGCAGTGCTAGACCCCCCACCGGAACCGAATCTCTCTATGGCTACACCTTC
CDR3aa: CSARPPTGTESLYGYTF
d_gene: NA
v_gene: TRBV20-1
abundance: few
j_gene: TRBJ1-2

CDR3nt: TGCGCCAGCAGCTTCGGTCAGCCCCAGCATTTT
CDR3aa: CASSFGQPQHF
d_gene: NA
v_gene: TRBV5-1
abundance: many
j_gene: TRBJ1-5

CDR3nt: TGCAGTGCCCCGAGGGCTGAGCAGTTCTTC
CDR3aa: CSAPRAEQFF
d_gene: NA
v_gene: TRBV20-1
abundance: NA
j_gene: TRBJ2-1

CDR3nt: TGCACCAGCAGCTTAGTCTGGGGCAGAAACACTGTGGAGCTGTTTTTT
CDR3aa: CTSSLVWGRNTVELFF
d_gene: NA
v_gene: TRBV11-2
abundance: NA
j_gene: TRBJ2-2

CDR3nt: TGTGCCAGCAGTTCTCCCGGGACAGGGGGCTATAATTCACCCCTCCACTTT
CDR3aa: CASSSPGTGGYNSPLHF
d_gene: TRBD1
v_gene: TRBV6-5
abundance: few
j_gene: TRBJ1-6

CDR3nt: TGTGCCAGCAGTAAGAACAGGGGAATGAAAGCTCTCTTT
CDR3aa: CASSKNRGMKALF
d_gene: TRBD1
v_gene: TRBV7-3
abundance: NA
j_gene: TRBJ1-1

CDR3nt: TGTGCCAACAGTTTATATTCCTTTGCGTCCTACAATGAGCAGTTCTTC
CDR3aa: CANSLYSFASYNEQFF
d_gene: NA
v_gene: TRBV12-3/TRBV12-4
abundance: NA
j_gene: TRBJ2-1

CDR3nt: TGCAGTGCTAATTCTTATCACTTAGGGCACGGGGAAGAGGGCTACACCTTC
CDR3aa: CSANSYHLGHGEEGYTF
d_gene: NA
v_gene: TRBV20-1
abundance: NA
j_gene: TRBJ1-2

CDR3nt: TGTGTCAGCAGCTCCCTTGGGGGCGAACCCTTCGGCTACACCTTC
CDR3aa: CVSSSLGGEPFGYTF
d_gene: NA
v_gene: TRBV11-2
abundance: NA
j_gene: TRBJ1-2

CDR3nt: TGTGCCAGCAGCTTTCGGGGGGTATCTAATGAAAAACTGTTTTTT
CDR3aa: CASSFRGVSNEKLFF
d_gene: NA
v_gene: TRBV11-2
abundance: many
j_gene: TRBJ1-4